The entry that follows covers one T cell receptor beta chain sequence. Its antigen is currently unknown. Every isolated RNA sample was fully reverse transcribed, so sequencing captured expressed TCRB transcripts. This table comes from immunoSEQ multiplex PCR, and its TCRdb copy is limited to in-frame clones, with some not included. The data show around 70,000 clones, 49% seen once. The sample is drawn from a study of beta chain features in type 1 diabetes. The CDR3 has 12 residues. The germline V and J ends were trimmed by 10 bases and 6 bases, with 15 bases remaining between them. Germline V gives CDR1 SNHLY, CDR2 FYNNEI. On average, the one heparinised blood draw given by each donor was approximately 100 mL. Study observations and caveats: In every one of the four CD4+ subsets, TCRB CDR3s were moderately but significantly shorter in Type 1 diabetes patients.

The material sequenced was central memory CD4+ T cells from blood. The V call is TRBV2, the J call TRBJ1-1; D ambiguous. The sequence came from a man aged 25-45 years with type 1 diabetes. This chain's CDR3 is CAIRGEIAEAFF. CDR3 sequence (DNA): TGTGCCATCCGCGGGGAGATCGCTGAAGCTTTCTTT.